This T cell receptor beta chain was recorded in a study of healthy donors' naive CD4 and CD8 T cells. Study-level information: Donors came from three age groups: 20-25, 40-50 and 60-70 years.

Remarks on this clonotype: Antigen unknown.

Findings and limits, study-wide: A reported CD4+/CD8+ bias affected most V and J genes in naive cells. Negatively charged CDR3s marked CD8+ lineage; positively charged CDR3s marked CD4+ lineage. Bias from naive T cell homeostatic proliferation was not addressed.

The CDR3 loop spans 13 amino acids. Germline V gene lookup returns CDR1 KGHSH and CDR2 LQKENI. The ends were cut back, 2 bases at V and 2 bases at J, with 5 bases in the middle. Each TCR library used around 500 ng of total RNA and a linear amplification protocol. TCRdb used MiXCR to reprocess the reads, holding one entry per CDR3 protein. The repertoire consists of approximately 180,000 distinct CDR3 sequences, with about four fifths occurring once and the leading ten covering less than 2.5%. The material sequenced was naive CD4+ and CD8+ T cells sorted from blood, pooled from several donors. The sequence was obtained from a pool of human donors in good health; the sample pools cells from several healthy donors. The gene calls are TRBV18 and TRBJ2-3; D unresolved. The chain's CDR3 is CASSPTTTDTQYF. The CDR3 DNA reads TGTGCCAGCTCACCAACGACCACAGATACGCAGTATTTT.